This TCR beta chain was sequenced during a study of T cell responses to AZD1222 COVID-19 vaccine. Libraries were prepared by immunoSEQ multiplex PCR; TCRdb keeps only in-frame clonotypes and omits some of them. The table has 130,000 to 150,000 clones, 88% seen once. Trimming pared 1 base from V and 0 bases from J, leaving 8 bases between. The germline gives CDR1 SGDLS, CDR2 YYNGEE. The CDR3 runs 15 residues. The clonotype originates from an adult in good health. This sample comprised peripheral blood, obtained on day 0 of AZD1222 vaccination. The V call is TRBV9, the J call TRBJ2-1; D is unclear. CDR3 sequence reads: CASSVISNSYNEQFF. In DNA form, the CDR3 reads TGTGCCAGCAGCGTAATATCGAACTCCTACAATGAGCAGTTCTTC.